A single sample gave rise to the 27 T cell receptor beta chains below, sequenced in a study of OX40 agonist ivuxolimab in advanced cancers. TCRdb's table, derived via immunoSEQ multiplex PCR, lists solely in-frame clones and lacks some. The repertoire has 80,000 or so clones, 75% to 90% of them found once; the top ten carry roughly 2.1%. Sample: CD4+ or CD8+ T cells sorted from blood, taken in a trial of the OX40 agonist ivuxolimab. The receptors stem from an adult with an advanced solid tumor such as melanoma, head and neck, liver or kidney cancer.

V usage is TRBV5-1 and J usage is TRBJ2-7; TRBD2 might be the D (6 bases). The length of the CDR3 is 14 residues. Looked up from germline, CDR1 is SGHRS and CDR2 is YFSETQ. The V end was cut by 0 bases, the J end by 2 bases, with 9 bases between. The CDR3 loop reads CASSLAGATYEQYF. In DNA, the CDR3 is TGCGCCAGCAGCTTGGCGGGAGCGACCTACGAGCAGTACTTC.

J is TRBJ2-5 and V is TRBV7-9; D uncertain. Germline V lookup: CDR1 SEHNR, CDR2 FQNEAQ (reference sequence). The CDR3 is made up of 13 amino acids. Deletions cut 1 base from V and 4 bases from J, with 7 bases between. CDR3 nucleotide sequence: TGTGCCAGCAGCTTAGGGGTACCAGAGACCCAGTACTTC. It codes for CASSLGVPETQYF.

This chain joins TRBV6-1 and TRBJ2-5; D unresolved. Germline-derived CDR1 and CDR2 are MNHNS and SASEGT. V lost 6 bases to trimming and J lost 5 bases, with 7 bases between them. This CDR3 has 11 residues. The CDR3 spells CASRRAETQYF. Written as DNA, the CDR3 is TGTGCCAGCAGACGAGCGGAGACCCAGTACTTC.

The V call is TRBV9, the J call TRBJ1-1; 8 bases agree with TRBD1. Germline CDR1 is SGDLS and CDR2 is YYNGEE. V dropped 0 bases and J dropped 0; count of bases not matched to a gene: 1. The CDR3 sequence is 15 residues long. DNA of the CDR3: TGTGCCAGCAGCGTAGGGACAGGGATGAACACTGAAGCTTTCTTT. It encodes CASSVGTGMNTEAFF.

The chain joins TRBV2 to TRBJ2-3; D is ambiguous. V lost 7 bases and J 6 bases, leaving 14 bases between the germline ends. The CDR3 covers 13 residues. Germline V gene lookup returns CDR1 SNHLY and CDR2 FYNNEI. The CDR3 bases are TGTGCCAGCAAGGACCCTCTCCAGGATACGCAGTATTTT. Protein product: CASKDPLQDTQYF.

The rearrangement uses TRBV9 and TRBJ2-2; D is ambiguous. This CDR3 spans 12 amino acids. V was cut by 0 bases and J by 6 bases, with 3 bases left in between. The germline CDR1 and CDR2 sequences are SGDLS and YYNGEE. This CDR3 is CASSVVAGELFF. The CDR3 coding sequence is TGTGCCAGCAGCGTAGTTGCCGGGGAGCTGTTTTTT.

This chain uses TRBV2 with TRBJ2-7; D perhaps matches TRBD1 (6 bases). Trimming took off 8 bases at V and 3 bases at J, with 14 bases between the two ends. CDR1 is SNHLY and CDR2 is FYNNEI in the germline V gene. The CDR3 totals 13 residues. CDR3 DNA sequence: TGTGCCAGCTCGGAAAACAGGGACTACGAGCAGTACTTC. Protein: CASSENRDYEQYF.

This rearrangement joins TRBV9 to TRBJ1-5; D might be TRBD1 (5 bases). Germline V gene data show CDR1 as SGDLS and CDR2 as YYNGEE. The germline V and J ends were trimmed by 2 bases and 6 bases, with 12 bases remaining between them. CDR3 length: 14 residues. The CDR3 protein is CASSVGGGRQPQHF. Written as DNA, the CDR3 is TGTGCCAGCAGCGTGGGGGGAGGGCGTCAGCCCCAGCATTTT. The variable domain in full, with the rest retrieved from reference TRBV9 and TRBJ1-5, is DSGVTQTPKHLITATGQRVTLRCSPRSGDLSVYWYQQSLDQGLQFLIQYYNGEERAKGNILERFSAQQFPDLHSELNLSSLELGDSALYFCASSVGGGRQPQHFGDGTRLSIL.

This chain uses TRBV10-2 with TRBJ1-6; D perhaps matches TRBD1 (6 bases). Germline CDR1 WSHSY, CDR2 SAAADI. CDR3 length equals 13 residues. V lost 10 bases to trimming and J lost 7 bases, with 14 bases between them. The CDR3 is CAIKQGKNSPLHF. In nucleotides, the CDR3 is TGCGCCATCAAACAGGGAAAGAATTCACCCCTCCACTTT.

Points on this clone: One end of the junction varies from germline; a read error may be responsible. The V gene is TRBV5-1, the J gene TRBJ2-7; tentative D call: TRBD1 (6 bases). This CDR3 contains 14 residues. Germline lookup yields CDR1 SGHRS and CDR2 YFSETQ. CDR3 in DNA: TGCGCCACTAATACAGGGCCTCCCTCCCACGAGCAGTACTTC. Amino acids: CATNTGPPSHEQYF.

The genes are TRBV5-1 and TRBJ2-7; a possible D gene is TRBD2 (5 bases). Germline loops: CDR1 SGHRS, CDR2 YFSETQ. This CDR3 comprises 14 residues. The ends were cut back, 4 bases at V and 0 bases at J, with 11 bases in the middle. The CDR3 loop is CASSLLVNSYEQYF. The CDR3 DNA sequence: TGCGCCAGCAGCCTACTAGTTAACTCCTACGAGCAGTACTTC.

DNA of the CDR3: TGCGCCAGCAGCGCGTACAGACTAGGGGCCTACGAGCAGTACTTC. It encodes CASSAYRLGAYEQYF. The chain recombines TRBV4-1 with TRBJ2-7; maybe TRBD2 (6 bases). Trimming pared 5 bases from V and 2 bases from J, leaving 16 bases between. Germline lookup yields CDR1 MGHRA and CDR2 YSYEKL. CDR3 length: 15 amino acids.

The rearrangement uses TRBV9 and TRBJ2-3, with TRBD2 identical over 12 bases. Germline V gene lookup returns CDR1 SGDLS and CDR2 YYNGEE. V was pared by 0 bases and J by 2 bases, with 10 bases of the junction left unmatched. The length of the CDR3 is 19 residues. The CDR3 here is CASSVAPSGGAGSTDTQYF. In nucleotides, the CDR3 is TGTGCCAGCAGCGTAGCCCCTAGCGGGGGGGCAGGGTCCACAGATACGCAGTATTTT.

This chain uses TRBV6-5 with TRBJ1-1; D perhaps matches TRBD1 (6 bases). The CDR3 is 15 residues long. Looked up from germline, CDR1 is MNHEY and CDR2 is SVGAGI. Trimming removed 6 bases at V and 0 bases at J, with 14 bases between. The CDR3 here is CASRAGHPMNTEAFF. The CDR3 region has the DNA TGTGCCAGCAGGGCGGGACATCCCATGAACACTGAAGCTTTCTTT.

A single count supports this clone. The rearrangement uses TRBV27 and TRBJ2-2, with D possibly matching TRBD1 (5 bases). The CDR3 loop spans 16 amino acids. V was shortened by 10 bases and J by 0 bases, with 18 bases between the two germline ends. Germline CDR1 MNHEY, CDR2 SMNVEV (reference sequence). The CDR3: CATKLLTGTNTGELFF. The CDR3 DNA reads TGTGCCACCAAACTCCTTACAGGAACGAACACCGGGGAGCTGTTTTTT.

V and J are TRBV6-5 and TRBJ2-2; TRBD1 matches 8 bases. With 6 bases clipped from V and 4 bases from J, the junction kept 4 bases outside the gene matches. Germline values: CDR1 MNHEY, CDR2 SVGAGI. CDR3 size: 14 residues. The CDR3 bases are TGTGCCAGCAGCCGGGGACAGGTCACCGGGGAGCTGTTTTTT. It yields the protein CASSRGQVTGELFF.

CDR3 bases: TGTGCCAGCAGTCCGGGGACCTATAATCAGCCCCAGCATTTT. Translation: CASSPGTYNQPQHF. The gene calls are TRBV6-5 and TRBJ1-5; possibly TRBD1 for D (5 bases). Between the trimmed V and J ends, which lost 5 bases and 4 bases, there was a span of 12 bases. The CDR3 runs to 14 residues. CDR1 MNHEY and CDR2 SVGAGI come from the germline V gene.

The chain recombines TRBV11-2 with TRBJ1-4; D unclear. Germline CDR1 reads SGHAT; CDR2 reads FQNNGV. This CDR3 is 14 amino acids long. The germline V and J ends were trimmed by 5 bases and 5 bases, with 12 bases remaining between them. The CDR3 DNA reads TGTGCCAGCAGCCCCCGGGCATACAATGAAAAACTGTTTTTT. This gives the protein CASSPRAYNEKLFF.

The J gene is TRBJ2-1, the V gene TRBV12-5; D tentatively reads TRBD1 or TRBD2 (5 bases each). Trimming took off 6 bases at V and 8 bases at J, with 17 bases between the two ends. The CDR3 covers 14 residues. Germline loops: CDR1 LGHNT, CDR2 FRNRAP. CDR3 sequence (DNA): TGTGCTAGTGGCCTTGGGGCTCCGCGGGATGAGCAGTTCTTC. The encoded protein is CASGLGAPRDEQFF.

The rearrangement links TRBV6-5 to TRBJ2-5; D unresolved. The germline V gene has CDR1 MNHEY and CDR2 SVGAGI. Trimming cost V 2 bases and J 6 bases, with 16 bases left between them. This CDR3 spans 15 amino acids. The CDR3 loop is CASSYGTGIRKTQYF. Written as DNA, the CDR3 is TGTGCCAGCAGTTACGGTACGGGTATTAGGAAGACCCAGTACTTC.

This chain joins TRBV18 and TRBJ1-1; no clear D gene. This CDR3 has 12 amino acids. Germline-derived CDR1 and CDR2 are KGHSH and LQKENI. V was pared by 6 bases and J by 3 bases, with 8 bases between. The CDR3 region is CASSAADTEAFF. Here the CDR3 DNA reads TGTGCCAGCTCCGCGGCGGACACTGAAGCTTTCTTT. The entire variable domain, with the rest obtained from reference TRBV18 and TRBJ1-1, is as follows: NAGVMQNPRHLVRRRGQEARLRCSPMKGHSHVYWYRQLPEEGLKFMVYLQKENIIDESGMPKERFSAEFPKEGPSILRIQQVVRGDSAAYFCASSAADTEAFFGQGTRLTVV.

The genes are TRBV19 and TRBJ1-5, with D hard to call. Germline assignment: CDR1 LNHDA and CDR2 SQIVND (reference sequence). CDR3 length: 11 residues. The ends were cut back, 5 bases at V and 11 bases at J, with 10 bases in the middle. As DNA, the CDR3 is TGTGCCAGTAGTTCCCCTTCAGCCCAGCATTTT. This translates into CASSSPSAQHF.

The chain is built from TRBV7-2 and TRBJ2-7; 8 nucleotides line up with TRBD1. The CDR3 is made up of 15 amino acids. Germline lookup yields CDR1 SGHTA and CDR2 FQGNSA. J gave up 2 bases and V 5 bases, and 8 bases lay outside the gene matches. CDR3 in DNA: TGTGCCAGCAGCCAAAGAGACAGGGGTACCTACGAGCAGTACTTC. It specifies CASSQRDRGTYEQYF.

The chain links TRBV2 to TRBJ1-2; D ambiguous. The V gene's germline CDR1 is SNHLY and CDR2 FYNNEI. The CDR3 is 12 amino acids. V shed 3 bases and J shed 5 bases, with 7 bases lying between them. The DNA of the CDR3 is TGTGCCAGCAGTGACAACGCTTATGGCTACACCTTC. As protein: CASSDNAYGYTF.

This clone was detected only a few times. The chain recombines TRBV2 with TRBJ1-1, with D possibly being TRBD1 (6 bases). Trimming took 9 bases from V and 0 from J, leaving 11 bases between them. This CDR3 is 13 amino acids long. Looked up from germline, CDR1 is SNHLY and CDR2 is FYNNEI. The CDR3: CASLRDMNTEAFF. The CDR3 DNA reads TGTGCCAGTCTCAGGGACATGAACACTGAAGCTTTCTTT.

This clone is a singleton in its sample. This sequence joins TRBV2 and TRBJ1-1; 7 nucleotides line up with TRBD1. Germline-derived CDR1 and CDR2 are SNHLY and FYNNEI. The CDR3 length is 14 residues. J gave up 1 base and V 6 bases, and 5 bases lay outside the gene matches. CDR3 DNA sequence: TGTGCCAGCAGGAGAAACAGGGGGAACACTGAAGCTTTCTTT. As protein: CASRRNRGNTEAFF.

The rearrangement links TRBV27 to TRBJ2-1; 9 positions agree with TRBD1. V lost 6 bases, J lost 2 bases, and 2 bases stayed unmatched. Germline CDR1 reads MNHEY; CDR2 reads SMNVEV (reference sequence). CDR3 size: 14 residues. Written as DNA, the CDR3 is TGTGCCAGCAGCGGGGACAGGGCCTACAATGAGCAGTTCTTC. Translation: CASSGDRAYNEQFF.